This TCR beta chain was documented in a study of vaccination and CD4 T cells after COVID-19. V dropped 6 bases and J dropped 10 bases, with 7 bases sitting between them. CDR1 MGHDK and CDR2 SYGVNS come from the germline V gene. CDR3 length: 10 residues. Documented treatment: approximately 9-day PBMC culture with coronavirus spike peptide pools or control peptides (ViraFEST assay). By its share, this clonotype is medium-sized. Its antigen is still unknown. With the Oncomine TCR Beta short-read assay, DNA from cultured CD4+ T cells was sequenced. From CD4+ T cells that had been cultured, genomic DNA was extracted. TCRdb processed the PCR reads anew with MiXCR; each CDR3 protein has one entry. This table holds 17,000 or so distinct CDR3 sequences, around 30% found once.

This TCR came from a human donor with COVID-19. What was sequenced was cultured CD4+ T cells from blood. The chain uses TRBV25-1 and TRBJ2-1; D gene uncertain. Here the CDR3 reads CASRRVEQFF. As DNA, the CDR3 is TGTGCCAGCAGAAGGGTGGAGCAGTTCTTC.